The 20 T cell receptor beta chains below all came from one sample that was sequenced in a study of OX40 agonist ivuxolimab in advanced cancers. Some clones are missing from TCRdb's copy, which holds only in-frame ones; the method was immunoSEQ multiplex PCR. This table holds 60,000 to 65,000 clones, 84% found once. This specimen was CD4+ or CD8+ T cells sorted from blood, taken in a trial of the OX40 agonist ivuxolimab. Receptors were obtained from an adult with an advanced solid tumor such as melanoma, head and neck, liver or kidney cancer.

This clone was counted a few times. The chain recombines TRBV4-1 with TRBJ1-3, with 7 bases fitting TRBD1. The CDR3 runs 18 residues. The germline V gene encodes CDR1 MGHRA and CDR2 YSYEKL. The V gene end was trimmed by 4 bases and the J gene end by 4 bases; junction bases not matched to a gene: 16. DNA of the CDR3: TGCGCCAGCAGCCCGCTTTTCGGACGAACAGGGGAAGGAAACACCATATATTTT. Translation gives CASSPLFGRTGEGNTIYF.

The genes are TRBV10-1 and TRBJ2-1; 12 bases are a match to TRBD1. Germline assignment: CDR1 WNHNN and CDR2 SYGVQD (reference sequence). Trimming at V came to 2 bases and at J to 6 bases, leaving 11 bases not matched to a gene. CDR3 length: 18 residues. CDR3 coding DNA: TGCGCCAGCAGTGAGACAGGAAGGGGACAGGGGGCTCTCAATGAGCAGTTCTTC. Translating it yields CASSETGRGQGALNEQFF.

This rearrangement joins TRBV4-2 to TRBJ2-1; D gene unclear. Trimming left V 1 base short and J 2 bases short, with 12 bases between. Germline-derived CDR1 and CDR2 are LGHNA and YNFKEQ. The CDR3 consists of 16 residues. The CDR3 DNA sequence: TGTGCCAGCAGCCAAGTGTCAGCGTTCGCCTACAATGAGCAGTTCTTC. Translated: CASSQVSAFAYNEQFF.

The V gene is TRBV9, the J gene TRBJ2-1, with D maybe TRBD2 (5 bases). V lost 6 bases and J 5 bases, leaving 15 bases between the germline ends. The germline V gene encodes CDR1 SGDLS and CDR2 YYNGEE. This CDR3 is 14 amino acids long. This CDR3 is CASTIRGMNNEQFF. Written as DNA, the CDR3 is TGTGCCAGCACTATAAGAGGGATGAACAATGAGCAGTTCTTC.

CDR3 DNA: TGTGCCAGCAGTGTACGGCAGGGAGGCAATCAGCCCCAGCATTTT. Translation gives CASSVRQGGNQPQHF. The chain employs TRBV2 and TRBJ1-5, with a possible D match to TRBD1 (5 bases). Trimming cost V 4 bases and J 2 bases, with 12 bases left between them. This CDR3 comprises 15 residues. Germline values: CDR1 SNHLY, CDR2 FYNNEI.

The V and J genes are TRBV19 and TRBJ1-2; D gene unclear. The V end lost 5 bases, the J end lost 3 bases, and 10 bases lay between the germline ends. Per germline, CDR1 LNHDA and CDR2 SQIVND (reference sequence). CDR3 length: 13 residues. CDR3 sequence (DNA): TGTGCCAGTAGTTTCGCCCCCGACTATGGCTACACCTTC. Translated: CASSFAPDYGYTF.

The rearrangement links TRBV28 to TRBJ1-2, with D unresolved. The CDR3 is 14 amino acids. V was pared by 3 bases and J by 2 bases, with 10 bases between. Germline V gene sequence: CDR1 MDHEN, CDR2 SYDVKM. The CDR3 here is CASSFGPGNYGYTF. The CDR3 DNA sequence: TGTGCCAGCAGTTTCGGCCCGGGAAACTATGGCTACACCTTC.

This clone showed up just a few times. The gene calls are TRBV6-1 and TRBJ2-5, with no clear D. The CDR3 sequence is 14 residues long. CDR1 and CDR2 from the germline V gene are MNHNS and SASEGT. V was trimmed by 2 bases and J by 3 bases, leaving 10 bases between them. The CDR3: CASSESLGEETQYF. CDR3 DNA sequence: TGTGCCAGCAGTGAAAGTTTGGGCGAAGAGACCCAGTACTTC.

This clone was counted a few times. The V call is TRBV7-9, the J call TRBJ2-6, with D possibly being TRBD2 (5 bases). The germline V and J ends were trimmed by 5 bases and 4 bases, with 18 bases remaining between them. Germline V gene data show CDR1 as SEHNR and CDR2 as FQNEAQ (reference sequence). The CDR3 sequence is 17 residues long. CDR3 DNA: TGTGCCAGCAGCCCCCTTGGAGGACCGACGGGGGCCAACGTCCTGACTTTC. Translation gives CASSPLGGPTGANVLTF.

V usage is TRBV18 and J usage is TRBJ2-7, with 7 bases identical to TRBD1. Trimming at V came to 3 bases and at J to 5 bases, leaving 4 bases not matched to a gene. The CDR3 has 13 amino acids. Germline lookup yields CDR1 KGHSH and CDR2 LQKENI. CDR3 DNA: TGTGCCAGCTCACCGGGACAGTTCCACGAGCAGTACTTC. Encoded protein: CASSPGQFHEQYF.

This rearrangement joins TRBV30 to TRBJ1-5; 12 nucleotides line up with TRBD1. The CDR3 totals 17 residues. Germline loops: CDR1 GTSNPN, CDR2 SVGIG (reference sequence). V lost 0 bases to trimming and J lost 7 bases; unmatched junction nucleotides: 10. DNA for the CDR3: TGTGCCTGGAGTGTAAAATGGGGACAGGGGGCTGGGCAGCCCCAGCATTTT. Amino acid sequence: CAWSVKWGQGAGQPQHF. Drawing the rest from reference TRBV30 and TRBJ1-5, the complete variable domain is SQTIHQWPATLVQPVGSPLSLECTVEGTSNPNLYWYRQAAGRGLQLLFYSVGIGQISSEVPQNLSASRPQDRQFILSSKKLLLSDSGFYLCAWSVKWGQGAGQPQHFGDGTRLSIL.

The genes are TRBV2 and TRBJ1-4; no firm D call. V dropped 5 bases and J dropped 2 bases, with 12 bases sitting between them. There are 15 residues in the CDR3. Looked up from germline, CDR1 is SNHLY and CDR2 is FYNNEI. CDR3 sequence: CASSSTRSTNEKLFF. CDR3 sequence (DNA): TGTGCCAGCAGTTCGACGAGGAGCACTAATGAAAAACTGTTTTTT.

The chain links TRBV11-3 to TRBJ2-1; TRBD2 matches 9 bases. The CDR3 has 15 amino acids. V dropped 1 base and J dropped 7; count of bases not matched to a gene: 5. Germline V lookup: CDR1 SGHNT, CDR2 YENEEA. CDR3 in DNA: TGTGCCAGCAGCTTAGTTCTAGCGGGATGGAATGAGCAGTTCTTC. This encodes CASSLVLAGWNEQFF.

This chain uses TRBV23-1 with TRBJ2-5; the D is unclear. TRBV23-1 has ORF status, its function being uncertain. V was shortened by 4 bases and J by 5 bases, with 14 bases between the two germline ends. The length of the CDR3 is 14 residues. The CDR3 spells CASSPGPRLETQYF. CDR3 bases: TGCGCCAGCAGTCCCGGGCCCCGACTGGAGACCCAGTACTTC.

This clone is medium-sized. CDR3 in amino acids: CASSIQGTSNQPQHF. CDR3 coding DNA: TGTGCCAGTAGTATACAGGGGACGAGCAATCAGCCCCAGCATTTT. The chain couples TRBV19 to TRBJ1-5; tentatively, D is TRBD1 (6 bases). From germline, CDR1 is LNHDA and CDR2 SQIVND (reference sequence). The V gene lost 2 bases and the J gene lost 1 base, with 9 bases spanning the gap. The CDR3 is 15 amino acids.

J is TRBJ1-5 and V is TRBV9; 7 nucleotides agree with TRBD1. V lost 4 bases and J lost 8; bases outside the gene matches: 9. The CDR3 length is 14 residues. Per germline, CDR1 SGDLS and CDR2 YYNGEE. CDR3 sequence reads: CASSRQGGMEPQHF. CDR3 DNA sequence: TGTGCCAGCAGCCGGCAAGGGGGCATGGAGCCCCAGCATTTT.

The J gene is TRBJ2-1, the V gene TRBV5-4; 11 bases agree with TRBD2. The CDR3 covers 17 residues. V was pared by 0 bases and J by 5 bases, with 7 bases of the junction left unmatched. Germline V gene lookup returns CDR1 SGHNT and CDR2 YYREEE (reference sequence). CDR3 bases: TGTGCCAGCAGCTTGGGGGCGACGGGACTAGCGGACAATGAGCAGTTCTTC. It translates to CASSLGATGLADNEQFF.

V usage is TRBV6-1 and J usage is TRBJ2-7; 8 nucleotides line up with TRBD1. This CDR3 has 15 residues. Germline trimming cut 2 bases from V and 5 bases from J; bases unmatched to any gene: 8. The germline V gene encodes CDR1 MNHNS and CDR2 SASEGT. In DNA form, the CDR3 reads TGTGCCAGCAGTGAATTTGACAGGGGATCCCACGAGCAGTACTTC. Its protein is CASSEFDRGSHEQYF.

The chain recombines TRBV5-6 with TRBJ2-5; weak D call: TRBD2 (6 bases). This CDR3 is built from 14 residues. Germline V gene lookup returns CDR1 SGHDT and CDR2 YYEEEE. Between the trimmed V and J ends, which lost 3 bases and 5 bases, there was a span of 14 bases. CDR3 DNA: TGTGCCAGCAGCTCAACCCGGGGGTTGGAGACCCAGTACTTC. This encodes CASSSTRGLETQYF.

V gene TRBV2 combines with J gene TRBJ1-5, with a tentative D call TRBD1 (5 bases). The CDR3 runs to 15 residues. V was pared by 5 bases and J by 2 bases, with 13 bases between. Germline CDR1 is SNHLY and CDR2 is FYNNEI. This CDR3 reads CASSTGTEGNQPQHF. CDR3 nucleotide sequence: TGTGCCAGCAGTACCGGGACGGAGGGCAATCAGCCCCAGCATTTT.